One and the same sample provided the 32 T cell receptor beta chains below, sequenced in a study of long-term antiretroviral therapy in people with HIV. Survey-level immunoSEQ v3.0 assays were run. Clones were read by immunoSEQ multiplex PCR, and TCRdb kept only the in-frame ones, dropping some. This table has some 48,000 clones, approximately 79% appearing once. This material consisted of unsorted PBMCs, taken 0.8 years after starting antiretroviral therapy. These receptors originate from a woman under 30 with HIV.

The rearrangement joins TRBV10-2 to TRBJ1-1; a possible D gene is TRBD1 (5 bases). V was clipped by 8 bases and J by 3 bases, with 19 bases between them. The CDR3 contains 15 residues. Germline loops: CDR1 WSHSY, CDR2 SAAADI. CDR3 in DNA: TGCGCCAGCGGGCGGGTAAGGCAGGGATACACTGAAGCTTTCTTT. Translated, it gives CASGRVRQGYTEAFF.

The CDR3 DNA is TGTGCCAGCGGAGCGCCCACCGGGGAGCTGTTTTTT. Encoded protein: CASGAPTGELFF. The chain uses TRBV11-3 and TRBJ2-2; D call uncertain. Trimming removed 8 bases from V and 4 bases from J, with 8 bases in between. CDR1 is SGHNT and CDR2 is YENEEA in the germline V gene. The CDR3 contains 12 residues.

The chain is built from TRBV5-6 and TRBJ1-3; TRBD1 is a possible D gene (5 bases). CDR1 is SGHDT, CDR2 YYEEEE, per germline. Trimming cost V 0 bases and J 2 bases, with 9 bases left between them. The CDR3 has 15 residues. The CDR3, as DNA: TGTGCCAGCAGCTTGGATGGGGGAACTGGAAACACCATATATTTT. Its protein is CASSLDGGTGNTIYF.

V is TRBV20-1 and J is TRBJ1-5; 7 positions match TRBD1. CDR1 and CDR2 from the germline V gene are DFQATT and SNEGSKA (reference sequence). With 4 bases clipped from V and 11 bases from J, the junction kept 2 bases outside the gene matches. The CDR3 has 10 residues. The CDR3 loop reads CSAMGQSQHF. CDR3 sequence (DNA): TGCAGTGCTATGGGACAGTCCCAGCATTTT.

V and J are TRBV5-1 and TRBJ2-7; D uncertain. Germline CDR1 reads SGHRS; CDR2 reads YFSETQ. Trimming pared 0 bases from V and 6 bases from J, leaving 13 bases between. The CDR3 length is 14 residues. The CDR3 reads CASSLVGYRGEQYF. CDR3 nucleotides: TGCGCCAGCAGCTTGGTCGGCTACCGCGGCGAGCAGTACTTC.

V gene TRBV7-9 combines with J gene TRBJ1-5; no firm D call. The V end lost 5 bases, the J end lost 7 bases, and 15 bases lay between the germline ends. Germline values: CDR1 SEHNR, CDR2 FQNEAQ (reference sequence). The CDR3 consists of 14 residues. This CDR3 reads CASSLEPGGQPQHF. The CDR3, as DNA: TGTGCCAGCAGCCTCGAGCCGGGAGGCCAGCCCCAGCATTTT.

The genes are TRBV27 and TRBJ1-4, with TRBD1 matching 9 bases. Germline lookup yields CDR1 MNHEY and CDR2 SMNVEV (reference sequence). Trimming at V came to 4 bases and at J to 7 bases, leaving 7 bases not matched to a gene. The CDR3 totals 15 residues. The CDR3 nucleotides read TGTGCCAGCAGTTCCAGGGACAGGGAGGGTGAAAAACTGTTTTTT. It specifies CASSSRDREGEKLFF.

V gene TRBV19 combines with J gene TRBJ2-7, with D unresolved. The CDR3 consists of 12 residues. The germline CDR1 and CDR2 sequences are LNHDA and SQIVND (reference sequence). Trimming shortened V by 2 bases and J by 5 bases, and 7 bases separated the two germline ends. Here the CDR3 reads CASSILPHEQYF. The CDR3 region has the DNA TGTGCCAGTAGTATATTACCCCACGAGCAGTACTTC.

The V and J genes are TRBV7-3 and TRBJ1-2; D is perhaps TRBD1 (6 bases). The germline V gene encodes CDR1 SGHTA and CDR2 FQGTGA. Between the trimmed V and J ends, which lost 1 base and 3 bases, there was a span of 18 bases. This CDR3 has 17 residues. Written as DNA, the CDR3 is TGTGCCAGCAGCTTAAAGTCCGGGGGGGGGCAATACTATGGCTACACCTTC. Its protein product is CASSLKSGGGQYYGYTF.

The chain recombines TRBV29-1 with TRBJ1-1; 8 bases line up with TRBD1. This CDR3 region has 13 residues. Per the germline V gene, CDR1 is SQVTM and CDR2 is ANQGSEA. Unmatched junction bases numbered 6, after V lost 3 bases and J lost 6 bases. The DNA of the CDR3 is TGCAGCGTTGATACAGGGGGGTGGTCTGAAGCTTTCTTT. Residues: CSVDTGGWSEAFF. Full variable domain (missing parts from reference TRBV29-1 and TRBJ1-1): SAVISQKPSRDICQRGTSLTIQCQVDSQVTMMFWYRQQPGQSLTLIATANQGSEATYESGFVIDKFPISRPNLTFSTLTVSNMSPEDSSIYLCSVDTGGWSEAFFGQGTRLTVV.

The CDR3: CATSRASGTGRNQPQHF. For the CDR3, the DNA is TGTGCCACCAGCAGAGCCTCTGGGACAGGGCGCAATCAGCCCCAGCATTTT. The chain carries TRBV15 and TRBJ1-5; 9 positions agree with TRBD1. CDR1 is LNHNV, CDR2 YYDKDF, per germline (reference sequence). With 1 base clipped from V and 2 bases from J, the junction kept 6 bases outside the gene matches. The CDR3 covers 17 residues.

V usage is TRBV5-6 and J usage is TRBJ2-7; tentative D call: TRBD1 (9 bases). CDR1 and CDR2 (germline): SGHDT, YYEEEE. CDR3 length: 15 amino acids. The ends were cut back, 6 bases at V and 2 bases at J, with 18 bases in the middle. Here the CDR3 reads CASNRGGQGPYEQYF. CDR3 nucleotides: TGTGCCAGCAACCGGGGGGGACAGGGCCCCTACGAGCAGTACTTC.

The CDR3 is CATSRDQGAGHGYTF. The CDR3 DNA is TGTGCCACCAGCAGAGACCAAGGGGCAGGGCATGGCTACACCTTC. V is TRBV15 and J is TRBJ1-2; maybe TRBD1 (5 bases). Germline V gives CDR1 LNHNV, CDR2 YYDKDF (reference sequence). The CDR3 length is 15 residues. Trimming left V 0 bases short and J 6 bases short, with 14 bases between.

This clone has just a few counts. The chain links TRBV5-4 to TRBJ2-7; no clear D gene. This CDR3 has 13 amino acids. Trimming cost V 1 base and J 2 bases, with 7 bases left between them. The germline V gene has CDR1 SGHNT and CDR2 YYREEE (reference sequence). This CDR3 reads CASSLLSTYEQYF. The CDR3 DNA sequence: TGTGCCAGCAGCTTGCTCTCAACCTACGAGCAGTACTTC. The whole variable domain, remainder taken from reference TRBV5-4 and TRBJ2-7, is ETGVTQSPTHLIKTRGQQVTLRCSSQSGHNTVSWYQQALGQGPQFIFQYYREEENGRGNFPPRFSGLQFPNYSSELNVNALELDDSALYLCASSLLSTYEQYFGPGTRLTVT.

This clone was seen a handful of times. The CDR3 nucleotides are TGTGCCAGCAGTTTCTTGGAGGGTATTGAAAAACTGTTTTTT. Amino acid sequence: CASSFLEGIEKLFF. The chain uses TRBV28 and TRBJ1-4; D remains ambiguous. This CDR3 contains 14 residues. The V gene lost 3 bases and the J gene lost 7 bases, with 12 bases spanning the gap. Germline V gives CDR1 MDHEN, CDR2 SYDVKM.

This chain links TRBV6-1 with TRBJ2-2, with D uncertain. V lost 8 bases and J lost 4, with 14 bases in between. The V gene's germline CDR1 is MNHNS and CDR2 SASEGT. The CDR3 loop spans 14 amino acids. Here the CDR3 reads CASGTLSGTGELFF. The DNA for the CDR3 is TGTGCCAGCGGCACATTATCGGGCACCGGGGAGCTGTTTTTT.

The rearrangement joins TRBV7-2 to TRBJ2-2; D call uncertain. Trimming removed 1 base from V and 6 bases from J, with 3 bases in between. This CDR3 comprises 12 residues. Germline CDR1 and CDR2: SGHTA and FQGNSA. CDR3 protein: CASSLGAGELFF. CDR3 DNA sequence: TGTGCCAGCAGCTTAGGCGCCGGGGAGCTGTTTTTT.

The V and J genes are TRBV7-3 and TRBJ1-1; TRBD1 might be the D (6 bases). This CDR3 contains 17 residues. V lost 0 bases, J lost 0 bases, and 14 bases lay in between. The V gene's germline CDR1 is SGHTA and CDR2 FQGTGA. CDR3 in DNA: TGTGCCAGCAGCTTAACCCAGGACAGCCTCATGAACACTGAAGCTTTCTTT. Translation gives CASSLTQDSLMNTEAFF.

The chain couples TRBV27 to TRBJ1-5, with 7 bases identical to TRBD1. From germline, CDR1 is MNHEY and CDR2 SMNVEV (reference sequence). V was clipped by 3 bases and J by 2 bases; unmatched bases: 4. The CDR3 runs to 15 residues. DNA for the CDR3: TGTGCCAGCAGTTTCCAGGGGGTGGGCAATCAGCCCCAGCATTTT. Translation: CASSFQGVGNQPQHF.

The chain carries TRBV5-1 and TRBJ1-2; D perhaps matches TRBD1 (6 bases). Per germline, CDR1 SGHRS and CDR2 YFSETQ. The CDR3 has 14 residues. V was pared by 6 bases and J by 2 bases, with 14 bases between. DNA of the CDR3: TGCGCCAGCACGGAGAGGGGGGGCAACTATGGCTACACCTTC. This sequence encodes CASTERGGNYGYTF. Drawing the rest from reference TRBV5-1 and TRBJ1-2, the complete variable domain is KAGVTQTPRYLIKTRGQQVTLSCSPISGHRSVSWYQQTPGQGLQFLFEYFSETQRNKGNFPGRFSGRQFSNSRSEMNVSTLELGDSALYLCASTERGGNYGYTFGSGTRLTVV.

This chain joins TRBV9 and TRBJ2-3, with 8 bases that match TRBD2. The V gene end was trimmed by 0 bases and the J gene end by 7 bases; junction bases not matched to a gene: 4. Germline lookup yields CDR1 SGDLS and CDR2 YYNGEE. This CDR3 is 14 amino acids long. The CDR3 sequence is CASSVAGGLHTQYF. For the CDR3, the DNA is TGTGCCAGCAGCGTAGCGGGAGGGTTACATACGCAGTATTTT. Looking up the rest from reference TRBV9 and TRBJ2-3 gives the full variable domain: DSGVTQTPKHLITATGQRVTLRCSPRSGDLSVYWYQQSLDQGLQFLIQYYNGEERAKGNILERFSAQQFPDLHSELNLSSLELGDSALYFCASSVAGGLHTQYFGPGTRLTVL.

The rearrangement links TRBV4-1 to TRBJ1-1; TRBD1 agrees at 7 bases. Germline V CDR1 and CDR2: MGHRA, YSYEKL. CDR3 length equals 15 residues. Germline trimming cut 2 bases from V and 2 bases from J; bases unmatched to any gene: 5. The CDR3 loop reads CASSQIQGNNTEAFF. Here the CDR3 DNA reads TGCGCCAGCAGCCAAATACAGGGGAACAACACTGAAGCTTTCTTT.

The chain is built from TRBV10-3 and TRBJ1-2, with D perhaps matching TRBD1 (5 bases). V lost 0 bases to trimming and J lost 0 bases, with 23 bases between them. This CDR3 has 20 amino acids. Germline V gene data show CDR1 as ENHRY and CDR2 as SYGVKD. The CDR3 sequence is CAISESTLTGAALANYGYTF. CDR3 nucleotide sequence: TGTGCCATCAGTGAGTCGACTCTCACTGGGGCAGCCCTAGCTAACTATGGCTACACCTTC.

V is TRBV9 and J is TRBJ2-6, with TRBD2 as a possible D gene (6 bases). The CDR3 extends over 14 amino acids. Germline V lookup: CDR1 SGDLS, CDR2 YYNGEE. Trimming removed 5 bases at V and 1 base at J, with 7 bases between. The CDR3 bases are TGTGCCAGCAGTGGGACTTCTGGGGCCAACGTCCTGACTTTC. Its protein product is CASSGTSGANVLTF.

This clone was seen once. The rearrangement uses TRBV7-8 and TRBJ2-2, with a tentative D call TRBD1 (6 bases). The CDR3 runs 14 residues. V dropped 4 bases and J dropped 3 bases, with 9 bases sitting between them. Germline V CDR1 and CDR2: SGHVS, FQNEAQ. The CDR3 reads CASSSRGDTGELFF. The CDR3 bases are TGTGCCAGCAGCTCCAGGGGAGACACCGGGGAGCTGTTTTTT. The full variable domain, rest sourced from reference TRBV7-8 and TRBJ2-2, is GAGVSQSPRYKVAKRGQDVALRCDPISGHVSLFWYQQALGQGPEFLTYFQNEAQLDKSGLPSDRFFAERPEGSVSTLKIQRTQQEDSAVYLCASSSRGDTGELFFGEGSRLTVL.

V is TRBV27 and J is TRBJ1-4, with a tentative D call TRBD1 (5 bases). CDR1 is MNHEY and CDR2 is SMNVEV in the germline V gene (reference sequence). The CDR3 runs 14 residues. The V end lost 6 bases, the J end lost 8 bases, and 16 bases lay between the germline ends. CDR3 bases: TGTGCCAGCAGGCGGGTAGGGGAGGGGGAAAAACTGTTTTTT. It codes for CASRRVGEGEKLFF.

The V gene is TRBV2, the J gene TRBJ1-2, with 7 bases lining up with TRBD1. Losses at the gene ends were 4 bases for V and 6 bases for J; bases not matched to a gene: 14. This CDR3 is 16 amino acids long. Germline V gene lookup returns CDR1 SNHLY and CDR2 FYNNEI. CDR3 coding DNA: TGTGCCAGCAGTGTTCTCGACAGGCCAGGGGGAAATGGCTACACCTTC. Protein sequence: CASSVLDRPGGNGYTF.

This rearrangement joins TRBV28 to TRBJ1-2, with 8 positions matching TRBD1. The V gene end was trimmed by 1 base and the J gene end by 2 bases; junction bases not matched to a gene: 6. Per germline, CDR1 MDHEN and CDR2 SYDVKM. The CDR3 sequence is 16 residues long. The CDR3, as DNA: TGTGCCAGCAGTTTATCAGGGACAGGCTACAACTATGGCTACACCTTC. Protein: CASSLSGTGYNYGYTF.

V gene TRBV15 combines with J gene TRBJ2-6; D is unclear. The V end lost 1 base, the J end lost 0 bases, and 10 bases lay between the germline ends. The germline V gene encodes CDR1 LNHNV and CDR2 YYDKDF (reference sequence). The length of the CDR3 is 17 residues. CDR3 region: CATSRAPSSSGANVLTF. CDR3 sequence (DNA): TGTGCCACCAGCAGAGCGCCCAGCAGCTCTGGGGCCAACGTCCTGACTTTC. Together with reference TRBV15 and TRBJ2-6, the CDR3 gives the full variable domain: DAMVIQNPRYQVTQFGKPVTLSCSQTLNHNVMYWYQQKSSQAPKLLFHYYDKDFNNEADTPDNFQSRRPNTSFCFLDIRSPGLGDTAMYLCATSRAPSSSGANVLTFGAGSRLTVL.

The rearrangement links TRBV2 to TRBJ2-7; 7 bases are shared with TRBD2. This CDR3 is 15 amino acids long. V shed 4 bases, J shed 6 bases, and the junction held 12 bases outside the gene matches. CDR1 is SNHLY and CDR2 is FYNNEI in the germline V gene. The CDR3, as DNA: TGTGCCAGCAGTGGGCCTACAGGTTGGGAGGGCGAGCAGTACTTC. Protein sequence: CASSGPTGWEGEQYF.

The genes are TRBV9 and TRBJ2-3; possibly TRBD1 for D (6 bases). CDR1 is SGDLS, CDR2 YYNGEE, per germline. The CDR3 has 15 residues. V lost 4 bases to trimming and J lost 0 bases, with 12 bases between them. As DNA, the CDR3 is TGTGCCAGCAGCCAGGGACACGCTAGCACAGATACGCAGTATTTT. Translated: CASSQGHASTDTQYF.

A note on this clone: Relative to the germline gene, one junction end is altered; a read error may explain this. This chain connects TRBV7-9 to TRBJ2-1; 9 bases map to TRBD2. This CDR3 region has 16 residues. Germline V lookup: CDR1 SEHNR, CDR2 FQNEAQ (reference sequence). The CDR3: CASSQAVAGVHNEQFF. The CDR3 DNA is TGCGCCAGCAGCCAAGCGGTAGCGGGAGTGCACAATGAGCAGTTCTTC.